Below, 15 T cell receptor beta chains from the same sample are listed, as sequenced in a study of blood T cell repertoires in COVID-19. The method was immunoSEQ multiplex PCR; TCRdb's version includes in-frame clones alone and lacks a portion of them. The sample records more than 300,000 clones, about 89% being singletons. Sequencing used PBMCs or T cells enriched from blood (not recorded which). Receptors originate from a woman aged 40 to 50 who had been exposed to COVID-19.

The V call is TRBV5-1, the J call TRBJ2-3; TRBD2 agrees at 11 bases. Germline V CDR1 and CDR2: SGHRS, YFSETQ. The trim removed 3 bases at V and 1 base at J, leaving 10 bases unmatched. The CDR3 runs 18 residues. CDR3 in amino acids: CASSSTTSGTGGTDTQYF. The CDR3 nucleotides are TGCGCCAGCAGCTCCACGACTAGCGGGACGGGGGGCACAGATACGCAGTATTTT.

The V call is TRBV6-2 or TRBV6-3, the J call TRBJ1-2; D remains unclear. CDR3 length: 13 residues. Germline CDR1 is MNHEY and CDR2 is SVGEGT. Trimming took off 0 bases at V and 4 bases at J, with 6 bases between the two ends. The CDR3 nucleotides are TGTGCCAGCAGTTACTCGTCGAGCTATGGCTACACCTTC. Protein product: CASSYSSSYGYTF.

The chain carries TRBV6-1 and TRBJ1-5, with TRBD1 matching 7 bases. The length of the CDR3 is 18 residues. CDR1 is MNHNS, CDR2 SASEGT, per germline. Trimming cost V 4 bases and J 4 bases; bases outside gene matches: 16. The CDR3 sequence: CASSGSIIGTEKNQPQHF. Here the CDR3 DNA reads TGTGCCAGCAGTGGGTCTATTATCGGGACAGAGAAAAATCAGCCCCAGCATTTT.

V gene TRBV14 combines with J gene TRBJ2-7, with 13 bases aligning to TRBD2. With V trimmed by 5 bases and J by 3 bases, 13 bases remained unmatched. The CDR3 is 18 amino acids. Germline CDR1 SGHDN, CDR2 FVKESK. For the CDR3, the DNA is TGTGCCAGCAGCACCCTCCCGGGACTAGCGGGGAACCTCTACGAGCAGTACTTC. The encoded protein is CASSTLPGLAGNLYEQYF.

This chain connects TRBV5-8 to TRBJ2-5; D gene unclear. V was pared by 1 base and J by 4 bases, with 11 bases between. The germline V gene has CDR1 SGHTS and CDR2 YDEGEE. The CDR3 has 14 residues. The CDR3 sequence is CASSLFSIGETQYF. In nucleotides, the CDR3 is TGTGCCAGCAGCTTGTTTAGTATTGGAGAGACCCAGTACTTC.

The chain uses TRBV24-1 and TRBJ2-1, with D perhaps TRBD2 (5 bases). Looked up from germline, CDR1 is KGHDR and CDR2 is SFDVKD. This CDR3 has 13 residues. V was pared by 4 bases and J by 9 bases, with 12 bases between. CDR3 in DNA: TGTGCCACCAGTGACAGTACTAGAACTGAGCAGTTCTTC. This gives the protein CATSDSTRTEQFF.

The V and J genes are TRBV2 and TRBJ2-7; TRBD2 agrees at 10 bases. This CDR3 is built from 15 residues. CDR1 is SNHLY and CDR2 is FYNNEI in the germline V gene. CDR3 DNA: TGTGGCCAGACAATGCGGGCTAGCGGGAGTTACGAGCAGTACTTC. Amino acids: CGQTMRASGSYEQYF. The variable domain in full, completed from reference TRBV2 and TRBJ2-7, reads EPEVTQTPSHQVTQMGQEVILRCVPISNHLYFYWYRQILGQKVEFLVSFYNNEISEKSEIFDDQFSVERPDGSNFTLKIRSTKLEDSAMYFCGQTMRASGSYEQYFGPGTRLTVT.

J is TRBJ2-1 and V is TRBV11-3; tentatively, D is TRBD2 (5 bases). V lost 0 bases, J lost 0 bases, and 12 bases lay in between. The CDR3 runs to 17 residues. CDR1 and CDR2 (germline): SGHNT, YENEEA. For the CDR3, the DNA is TGTGCCAGCAGCTTAGATAGAACTAGGAGCTCCTACAATGAGCAGTTCTTC. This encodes CASSLDRTRSSYNEQFF.

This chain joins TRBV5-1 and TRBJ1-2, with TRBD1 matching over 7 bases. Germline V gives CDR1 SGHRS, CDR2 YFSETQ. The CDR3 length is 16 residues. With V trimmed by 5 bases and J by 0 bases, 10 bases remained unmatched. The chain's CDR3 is CASRINRDSPNYGYTF. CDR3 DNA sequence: TGCGCCAGCAGGATAAACCGGGACAGTCCTAACTATGGCTACACCTTC.

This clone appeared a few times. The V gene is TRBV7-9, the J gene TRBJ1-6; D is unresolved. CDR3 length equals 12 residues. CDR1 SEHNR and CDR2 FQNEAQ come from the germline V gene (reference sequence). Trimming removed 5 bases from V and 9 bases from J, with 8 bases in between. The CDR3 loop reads CASSLLGSPLHF. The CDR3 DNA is TGTGCCAGCAGCCTCCTCGGTTCACCCCTCCACTTT.

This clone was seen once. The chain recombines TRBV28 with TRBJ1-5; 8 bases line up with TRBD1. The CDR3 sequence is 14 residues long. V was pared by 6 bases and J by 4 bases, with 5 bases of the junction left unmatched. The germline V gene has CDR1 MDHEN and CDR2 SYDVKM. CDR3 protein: CASRAQGGNQPQHF. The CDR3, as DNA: TGTGCCAGCAGGGCACAGGGGGGGAATCAGCCCCAGCATTTT.

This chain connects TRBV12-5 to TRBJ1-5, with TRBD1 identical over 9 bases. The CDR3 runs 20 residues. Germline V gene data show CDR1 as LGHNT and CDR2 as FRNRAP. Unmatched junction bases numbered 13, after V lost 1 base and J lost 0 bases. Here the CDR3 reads CASGLAFSRTGEYSNQPQHF. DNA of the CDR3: TGTGCTAGTGGTTTGGCCTTTAGTAGGACAGGGGAATATAGCAATCAGCCCCAGCATTTT.

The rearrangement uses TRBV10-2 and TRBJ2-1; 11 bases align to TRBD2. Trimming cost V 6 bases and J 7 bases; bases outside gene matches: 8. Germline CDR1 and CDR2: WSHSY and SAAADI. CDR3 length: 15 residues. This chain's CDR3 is CASSQRPSGGNEQFF. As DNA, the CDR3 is TGCGCCAGCAGCCAAAGGCCTAGCGGGGGGAATGAGCAGTTCTTC.

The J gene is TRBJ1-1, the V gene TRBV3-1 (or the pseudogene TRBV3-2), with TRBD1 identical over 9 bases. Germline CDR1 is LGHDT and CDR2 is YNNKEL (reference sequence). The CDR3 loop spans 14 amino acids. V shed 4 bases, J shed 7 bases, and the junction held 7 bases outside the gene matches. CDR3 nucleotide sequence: TGTGCCAGCAGCCCGACAGGGGGAAGGGGTGAAGCTTTCTTT. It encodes CASSPTGGRGEAFF.

The CDR3 DNA reads TGTGCCAGCAGCTTAGCGGACTTCAGCTCCTACAATGAGCAGTTCTTC. Translation: CASSLADFSSYNEQFF. The chain is built from TRBV7-6 and TRBJ2-1; D possibly corresponds to TRBD2 (5 bases). CDR3 length: 16 residues. V gave up 0 bases and J gave up 0 bases, with 9 bases separating them. Germline V gene lookup returns CDR1 SGHVS and CDR2 FNYEAQ.